A selection of T cell receptor beta chains follows, all from one sample in a study of immune characterization of retroperitoneal liposarcoma. TCRdb itself ran the PCR reads through MiXCR, one entry per CDR3 protein. The sample contains more than 1,500 distinct CDR3 sequences, about 45% of which appear only once. Sequencing was performed on tumor tissue. The source is a female donor with retroperitoneal liposarcoma. The CDR3 runs from the conserved cysteine through the conserved F or W. D genes are given only for firm matches. Size is omitted from some rows. Given values are once, few, many or a class for expanded clones.

d_call: NA
j_call: TRBJ2-1
clone_size: NA
v_call: TRBV6-1
cdr3_nt: TGTGCCAGCAGCGTCGCGGGCGGGGACCACAATGAGCAGTTCTTC
cdr3_aa: CASSVAGGDHNEQFF

d_call: TRBD2
j_call: TRBJ2-1
clone_size: NA
v_call: TRBV27
cdr3_nt: TGTGCCAGCAGTCCCACTACTAGCGGGGTCTACAATGAGCAGTTCTTC
cdr3_aa: CASSPTTSGVYNEQFF

d_call: TRBD1
j_call: TRBJ2-7
clone_size: NA
v_call: TRBV6-1
cdr3_nt: TGTGCCAGCACCCTATGGACAGGGGACGAGCAGTACTTC
cdr3_aa: CASTLWTGDEQYF

d_call: NA
j_call: TRBJ2-3
clone_size: NA
v_call: TRBV6-1
cdr3_nt: TGTGCCAGCAGTTCCTGGTACACAGATACGCAGTATTTT
cdr3_aa: CASSSWYTDTQYF

d_call: NA
j_call: TRBJ2-7
clone_size: NA
v_call: TRBV11-2
cdr3_nt: TGTGCCAGCAGCTTTAACAGTGGGGACTACGAGCAGTACTTC
cdr3_aa: CASSFNSGDYEQYF

d_call: NA
j_call: TRBJ2-3
clone_size: few
v_call: TRBV6-6
cdr3_nt: TGTGCCAGCAGTTACGGGACTCCGGGGGCAGATACGCAGTATTTT
cdr3_aa: CASSYGTPGADTQYF

d_call: NA
j_call: TRBJ2-7
clone_size: NA
v_call: TRBV7-6
cdr3_nt: TGTGCCAGCAGCCCCACCTCTCCCGGGCCTAGCGAGCAGTACTTC
cdr3_aa: CASSPTSPGPSEQYF

d_call: TRBD1
j_call: TRBJ2-1
clone_size: NA
v_call: TRBV6-5
cdr3_nt: TGTGCCAGCACCACGGGGACTATGGGACAGGGACTCTACAATGAGCAGTTCTTC
cdr3_aa: CASTTGTMGQGLYNEQFF

d_call: TRBD1
j_call: TRBJ2-2
clone_size: NA
v_call: TRBV6-1
cdr3_nt: TGTGCCAGCAGAAGGACAGGGGGCAACACCGGGGAGCTGTTTTTT
cdr3_aa: CASRRTGGNTGELFF

d_call: TRBD2
j_call: TRBJ2-1
clone_size: few
v_call: TRBV27
cdr3_nt: TGTGCCAGCAGTCTAAGGACTAGCGGGGGGAAGAATGAGCAGTTCTTC
cdr3_aa: CASSLRTSGGKNEQFF

d_call: NA
j_call: TRBJ2-5
clone_size: NA
v_call: TRBV27
cdr3_nt: TGTGCCAGCAGTGCCGGGACCACTAACAATGAGCAGTACTTC
cdr3_aa: CASSAGTTNNEQYF

d_call: TRBD1
j_call: TRBJ2-1
clone_size: NA
v_call: TRBV11-3
cdr3_nt: TGTGCCAGCAGCCAGGGACAGGGAGGCGAGCAGTTCTTC
cdr3_aa: CASSQGQGGEQFF

d_call: NA
j_call: TRBJ2-5
clone_size: large
v_call: TRBV6-6
cdr3_nt: TGTGCCAGCAGTTACGAAGGGAGAGGGTACAATGAGCAGTACTTC
cdr3_aa: CASSYEGRGYNEQYF

d_call: TRBD2
j_call: TRBJ2-5
clone_size: NA
v_call: TRBV6-1
cdr3_nt: TGTGCCAGCACCGGGGGGGCGACGCAAGAGACCCAGTACTTC
cdr3_aa: CASTGGATQETQYF

d_call: TRBD2
j_call: TRBJ2-5
clone_size: NA
v_call: TRBV10-3
cdr3_nt: TGTGCCACTAGCGGGAGCACCTCCTACAATGAGCAGTACTTC
cdr3_aa: CATSGSTSYNEQYF

d_call: NA
j_call: TRBJ1-1
clone_size: NA
v_call: TRBV6-6
cdr3_nt: TGTGCCAGCAGTTACTCCGGGGCTATGAACACTGAAGCTTTCTTT
cdr3_aa: CASSYSGAMNTEAFF

d_call: NA
j_call: TRBJ2-5
clone_size: NA
v_call: TRBV6-1
cdr3_nt: TGTGCCAGCAGTGAAACCAGGGCGGAGACCCAGTACTTC
cdr3_aa: CASSETRAETQYF

d_call: NA
j_call: TRBJ2-1
clone_size: few
v_call: TRBV6-1
cdr3_nt: TGTGCCACCCGGGACCCCCAAACACGGAGCAATGAGCAGTTCTTC
cdr3_aa: CATRDPQTRSNEQFF

d_call: TRBD1
j_call: TRBJ2-5
clone_size: NA
v_call: TRBV6-1
cdr3_nt: TGTGCCAGCAGTTTACAGGGGGAAGAAGAGACCCAGTACTTC
cdr3_aa: CASSLQGEEETQYF

d_call: TRBD1
j_call: TRBJ2-7
clone_size: NA
v_call: TRBV11-3
cdr3_nt: TGTGCCAGCAGCCAGGGACAGGGAGGCGAGCAGTACTTC
cdr3_aa: CASSQGQGGEQYF

d_call: TRBD1
j_call: TRBJ2-7
clone_size: NA
v_call: TRBV6-9
cdr3_nt: TGTGCCTCGCTCGGGACAGGGGGCGGGTACGAGCAGTACTTC
cdr3_aa: CASLGTGGGYEQYF

d_call: TRBD2
j_call: TRBJ2-3
clone_size: NA
v_call: TRBV12-3/TRBV12-4
cdr3_nt: TGTGCCAGCAGCCGGACTAGCGGGAGCACAGATACGCAGTATTTT
cdr3_aa: CASSRTSGSTDTQYF

d_call: TRBD1
j_call: TRBJ2-1
clone_size: NA
v_call: TRBV12-3/TRBV12-4
cdr3_nt: TGTGCCAGCAGTTACCGACAGGGTGGCTCCTACAATGAGCAGTTCTTC
cdr3_aa: CASSYRQGGSYNEQFF

d_call: NA
j_call: TRBJ2-7
clone_size: NA
v_call: TRBV27
cdr3_nt: TGTGCCAGCAGTTCCTCTTACGAGCAGTACTTC
cdr3_aa: CASSSSYEQYF

d_call: NA
j_call: TRBJ2-1
clone_size: few
v_call: TRBV7-6
cdr3_nt: TGTGCCAGCAGCCCCCCTTTCGGGCGGGGCGAGGGGGAGACCCAGTTCTTC
cdr3_aa: CASSPPFGRGEGETQFF

d_call: TRBD2
j_call: TRBJ2-3
clone_size: medium-sized
v_call: TRBV6-1
cdr3_nt: TGTGCCAGCAGACTAGCGGGGCCCACAGATACGCAGTATTTT
cdr3_aa: CASRLAGPTDTQYF

d_call: NA
j_call: TRBJ2-5
clone_size: NA
v_call: TRBV6-1
cdr3_nt: TGTGCCAGCAGCCCCCGAGGGGGGGAGACCCAGTACTTC
cdr3_aa: CASSPRGGETQYF

d_call: TRBD2
j_call: TRBJ2-3
clone_size: NA
v_call: TRBV6-4
cdr3_nt: TGTGCCAGCAGTGGGCTAGCGGGGGATACGCAGTATTTT
cdr3_aa: CASSGLAGDTQYF

d_call: TRBD2
j_call: TRBJ2-1
clone_size: medium-sized
v_call: TRBV27
cdr3_nt: TGTGCCAGCACCCAAACTGGACTAGCGGGGAAAAGTTACGAGCAGTTCTTC
cdr3_aa: CASTQTGLAGKSYEQFF

d_call: TRBD1
j_call: TRBJ2-7
clone_size: few
v_call: TRBV10-3
cdr3_nt: TGTGCCATCAGGGGGACAGACTACGAGCAGTACTTC
cdr3_aa: CAIRGTDYEQYF

d_call: TRBD2
j_call: TRBJ2-5
clone_size: large
v_call: TRBV7-2
cdr3_nt: TGTGCCAGCAGCGACGTAGCGGGAGGGCTTCAAGGAGAGACCCAGTACTTC
cdr3_aa: CASSDVAGGLQGETQYF

d_call: NA
j_call: TRBJ2-1
clone_size: NA
v_call: TRBV6-6
cdr3_nt: TGTGCCAGCAGTTACACCTCGACAGGACTAGGAGAGCAGTTCTTC
cdr3_aa: CASSYTSTGLGEQFF

d_call: TRBD2
j_call: TRBJ2-1
clone_size: NA
v_call: TRBV10-1
cdr3_nt: TGCGCCAGCAGTGAGACCCCACGGACTAGTCTCTCCAATGAGCAGTTCTTC
cdr3_aa: CASSETPRTSLSNEQFF

d_call: TRBD1
j_call: TRBJ2-3
clone_size: few
v_call: TRBV6-5
cdr3_nt: TGTGCCAGCGGGAAAACCTCCAGGGGGTCAGGAGATACGCAGTATTTT
cdr3_aa: CASGKTSRGSGDTQYF

d_call: TRBD2
j_call: TRBJ2-2
clone_size: once
v_call: TRBV6-5
cdr3_nt: TGTGCCAGCAGTTACCTGGGACTTTCGGGAGGAACCGGGGAGCTGTTTTTT
cdr3_aa: CASSYLGLSGGTGELFF

d_call: TRBD1
j_call: TRBJ2-7
clone_size: few
v_call: TRBV27
cdr3_nt: TGTGCCAGCAGTTTAGGGACAGGGGGAGGGGGCTACGAGCAGTACTTC
cdr3_aa: CASSLGTGGGGYEQYF

d_call: TRBD2
j_call: TRBJ2-7
clone_size: NA
v_call: TRBV6-1
cdr3_nt: TGTGCCAGCGAGCGGGAGGGGTACGAGCAGTACTTC
cdr3_aa: CASEREGYEQYF

d_call: TRBD2
j_call: TRBJ2-7
clone_size: medium-sized
v_call: TRBV6-1
cdr3_nt: TGTGCCAGCCGGGCGGGACTAGTCCTCTACAATGAGCAGTACTTC
cdr3_aa: CASRAGLVLYNEQYF

d_call: NA
j_call: TRBJ2-5
clone_size: large
v_call: TRBV6-1
cdr3_nt: TGTGCCAGCAGTGAAGCTGACAGATACCAAGAGACCCAGTACTTC
cdr3_aa: CASSEADRYQETQYF

d_call: TRBD2
j_call: TRBJ2-7
clone_size: NA
v_call: TRBV6-5
cdr3_nt: TGTGCCAGCAGTACCCGAGGACAACCCGGACTAGCGGGAGGGCCCGACGAGCAGTACTTC
cdr3_aa: CASSTRGQPGLAGGPDEQYF

d_call: NA
j_call: TRBJ2-7
clone_size: once
v_call: TRBV6-1
cdr3_nt: TGTGCCAGCAGTGAGACAGGCCACTCCTACGAGCAGTACTTC
cdr3_aa: CASSETGHSYEQYF

d_call: TRBD1
j_call: TRBJ2-3
clone_size: NA
v_call: TRBV6-1
cdr3_nt: TGTGCCAGCAGGCCCGGGACAGGGGAAGATACGCTGTATTTT
cdr3_aa: CASRPGTGEDTLYF

d_call: NA
j_call: TRBJ2-1
clone_size: large
v_call: TRBV12-3/TRBV12-4
cdr3_nt: TGTGCCAGCAGTTTCGGCCGAGAGACCCAGTTCTTC
cdr3_aa: CASSFGRETQFF

d_call: NA
j_call: TRBJ2-3
clone_size: NA
v_call: TRBV11-2
cdr3_nt: TGTGCCAGCAGCTTACCAACAGATACGCAGTATTTT
cdr3_aa: CASSLPTDTQYF

d_call: TRBD1
j_call: TRBJ2-1
clone_size: NA
v_call: TRBV6-1
cdr3_nt: TGTGCCAGCAGTGAAGAAAAGGGGGCTACAGATGAGCAGTTCTTC
cdr3_aa: CASSEEKGATDEQFF

d_call: NA
j_call: TRBJ2-1
clone_size: NA
v_call: TRBV20-1
cdr3_nt: TGCAGTGCTAGAGACTGGCCTAGATTTATGGAGACCCAGTTCTTC
cdr3_aa: CSARDWPRFMETQFF

d_call: TRBD2
j_call: TRBJ2-1
clone_size: NA
v_call: TRBV12-3/TRBV12-4
cdr3_nt: TGTGCCAGCAGTTTAGTAGTTAGCGGGGGTGCGTACAATGAGCAGTTCTTC
cdr3_aa: CASSLVVSGGAYNEQFF